This entry lists 4 T cell receptor beta chains sequenced from one sample in a study of CD4 and CD8 cells across lung adenocarcinoma regions. TCRdb re-called the PCR reads through MiXCR, storing one row per CDR3 protein. The sample includes about 20,000 distinct CDR3 sequences, around half seen only once; the top ten take 24%. The source material was CD8+ T cells from the center of a lung tumor. The receptor source for this set is a female donor with lung adenocarcinoma. The CD4 and CD8 labels of this study may be unreliable.

Comments on this clonotype: The conserved closing phenylalanine or tryptophan is absent in this CDR3, likely reflecting a read error. The DNA is omitted, as the CDR3 cannot be located on it reliably, and the CDR3 follows TCRdb's listing. The rearrangement links TRBV10-1 to TRBJ2-5; the table's D call, TRBD2, has no DNA check behind it. Ends included, the CDR3 has 18 residues. Germline loops: CDR1 WNHNN, CDR2 SYGVQD (reference sequence). CDR3 residues: CASSESRTSGRLGETQLS.

This clonotype was seen a few times. The gene calls are TRBV5-5 and TRBJ2-1; the D gene is possibly TRBD1 (8 bases). V shed 4 bases and J shed 2 bases, with 19 bases lying between them. The CDR3 runs 17 residues. Germline V CDR1 and CDR2: SGHKS, YYEKEE (reference sequence). This chain's CDR3 is CASSPQGGWGAYNEQFF. The CDR3 nucleotides are TGTGCCAGCAGCCCACAGGGGGGGTGGGGCGCCTACAATGAGCAGTTCTTC.

J is TRBJ2-1 and V is TRBV7-6, with TRBD2 identical over 10 bases. The CDR3 runs to 20 residues. CDR1 is SGHVS and CDR2 is FNYEAQ in the germline V gene. The J segment lost 2 bases and the V segment lost 8 bases, leaving 21 bases of the junction unmatched. CDR3 sequence reads: CASSLAGGSGRPTPYNEQFF. The CDR3 nucleotides are TGTGCCAGCTCACTAGCCGGGGGTAGCGGGAGGCCCACCCCCTACAATGAGCAGTTCTTC.

The rearrangement links TRBV4-1 to TRBJ2-2; TRBD2 aligns across 7 bases. V trimming: 0 bases; J trimming: 5 bases; junction bases outside the gene matches: 3. Germline CDR1 and CDR2: MGHRA and YSYEKL. The CDR3 is 15 residues long. CDR3 bases: TGCGCCAGCAGCCAAGAAGGGAGGGGTACCGGGGAGCTGTTTTTT. Translating it yields CASSQEGRGTGELFF.